This is a list of T cell receptor beta chains from one sample in a study of vaccination and CD4 T cells after COVID-19. These receptors have no identified antigens. TCRdb analysed the PCR reads with MiXCR anew, one entry per CDR3 protein. The sample holds about 21,000 distinct CDR3 sequences; around 52% are singletons and the top ten take nearly 10%. The sample comprised CD4+ T cells from blood, cultured in vitro. All receptors derive from a human donor who had recovered from COVID-19. Each CDR3 is given with its conserved first and last residue. The D gene is left open where the match is weak. Clone size is given for some rows only: seen once, a few or many times, or a class if the clone is expanded.

j_gene | v_gene | d_gene | abundance | CDR3aa | CDR3nt
TRBJ2-7 | TRBV27 | TRBD1 | - | CASSPRDRGNEQYF | TGTGCCAGCAGTCCTCGGGACAGGGGGAACGAGCAGTACTTC
TRBJ1-2 | TRBV6-5 | - | few | CASSLTGSTWGYTF | TGTGCCAGCAGTTTGACCGGGTCCACTTGGGGCTACACCTTC
TRBJ1-5 | TRBV6-2/TRBV6-3 | - | few | CASASRVSNQPQHF | TGTGCCAGCGCCTCGCGGGTTAGCAATCAGCCCCAGCATTTT
TRBJ2-3 | TRBV7-7 | - | - | CASSLGSPGTDTQYF | TGTGCCAGCAGCTTAGGTTCCCCGGGGACGGATACGCAGTATTTT
TRBJ2-1 | TRBV5-1 | TRBD2 | - | CASSYLAGGSNEQFF | TGCGCCAGCAGCTATCTAGCGGGAGGGTCCAATGAGCAGTTCTTC
TRBJ2-3 | TRBV7-9 | - | - | CASSLVGASTDTQYF | TGTGCCAGCAGCTTAGTCGGGGCTAGCACAGATACGCAGTATTTT
TRBJ2-1 | TRBV6-5 | - | - | CASSYLGWGRGDQFF | TGTGCCAGCAGTTACTTAGGCTGGGGGCGCGGAGACCAGTTCTTC
TRBJ1-2 | TRBV7-2 | TRBD1 | medium-sized | CASSLYTRTGEGYTF | TGTGCCAGCAGCTTATATACGCGGACAGGGGAAGGCTACACCTTC
TRBJ1-1 | TRBV7-9 | - | few | CASSPQMVNTEAFF | TGTGCCAGCAGCCCGCAGATGGTGAACACTGAAGCTTTCTTT
TRBJ2-1 | TRBV15 | - | few | CATTSGRNNEQFF | TGTGCCACCACCAGCGGGCGGAACAATGAGCAGTTCTTC
TRBJ2-2 | TRBV6-1 | - | - | CASSERSGTGELFF | TGTGCCAGCAGTGAACGAAGCGGCACCGGGGAGCTGTTTTTT
TRBJ1-1 | TRBV18 | TRBD1 | - | CASSPLSQGGTEAFF | TGTGCCAGCTCACCATTGTCACAGGGGGGCACTGAAGCTTTCTTT
TRBJ1-5 | TRBV7-9 | - | few | CASSSSDGSEPQHF | TGTGCCAGCAGCTCGTCCGACGGGTCGGAGCCCCAGCATTTT
TRBJ2-1 | TRBV7-3 | - | - | CASSSPVGGYNEQFF | TGTGCCAGCAGCTCACCGGTCGGGGGTTACAATGAGCAGTTCTTC
TRBJ2-7 | TRBV5-1 | - | - | CASSLGTVYSYEQYF | TGCGCCAGCAGCTTGGGGACAGTATACTCCTACGAGCAGTACTTC
TRBJ1-6 | TRBV4-1 | - | - | CASRGPVQGGNSPLHF | TGCGCCAGCAGGGGCCCGGTACAGGGAGGGAATTCACCCCTCCACTTT